This paragraph covers one T cell receptor (beta chain) sequence. CDR3 length: 16 amino acids. CDR1 is LGHNT and CDR2 is FRNRAP in the germline V gene. V shed 0 bases and J 3 bases; nucleotides not matched to a gene: 3. The assay was immunoSEQ multiplex PCR, and TCRdb's table has in-frame clones only and misses some. The sample records tens of thousands of clones, roughly 85% being singletons. This record comes from a study of OX40 agonist ivuxolimab in advanced cancers. This receptor was obtained from an adult with an advanced solid tumor such as melanoma, head and neck, liver or kidney cancer. The V gene is TRBV12-5, the J gene TRBJ2-1; 9 bases fit TRBD2. The material was CD4+ or CD8+ T cells sorted from blood, obtained in a trial of the OX40 agonist ivuxolimab. DNA for the CDR3: TGTGCTAGTGGTTTGGTACCTAGCGGGAACTACAATGAGCAGTTCTTC. Its translation is CASGLVPSGNYNEQFF.